This T cell receptor (beta chain) was profiled in a study of identical twins. Study-wide findings and caveats: Not following the same donors, the study drew its conclusions from cross-sectional statistical analysis.

This clonotype was detected a few times. Antigen unknown. Through template switching, a universal primer site was introduced, and the cDNA contained unique molecular identifiers. TCRdb re-derived calls from the 5' RACE reads in MiXCR, one entry per CDR3 protein. The sample has 250,000 or so distinct CDR3 sequences; about 8% are singletons. V lost 0 bases and J lost 7, with 5 bases in between. The CDR3 consists of 12 residues. Looked up from germline, CDR1 is SGDLS and CDR2 is YYNGEE. These data were also reused for a study on yellow fever vaccine responses in identical twins. This second study notes: Twins showed a vaccine T cell response that reportedly seemed partly convergent, partly personalized.

The V call is TRBV9, the J call TRBJ2-1; unclear D gene. The clonotype was recovered from a woman between 18 and 29 years old in good health. The sequenced sample consisted of CD8+ T cells sorted from blood. This CDR3 is CASSVAWNEQFF. The DNA for the CDR3 is TGTGCCAGCAGCGTAGCGTGGAATGAGCAGTTCTTC.